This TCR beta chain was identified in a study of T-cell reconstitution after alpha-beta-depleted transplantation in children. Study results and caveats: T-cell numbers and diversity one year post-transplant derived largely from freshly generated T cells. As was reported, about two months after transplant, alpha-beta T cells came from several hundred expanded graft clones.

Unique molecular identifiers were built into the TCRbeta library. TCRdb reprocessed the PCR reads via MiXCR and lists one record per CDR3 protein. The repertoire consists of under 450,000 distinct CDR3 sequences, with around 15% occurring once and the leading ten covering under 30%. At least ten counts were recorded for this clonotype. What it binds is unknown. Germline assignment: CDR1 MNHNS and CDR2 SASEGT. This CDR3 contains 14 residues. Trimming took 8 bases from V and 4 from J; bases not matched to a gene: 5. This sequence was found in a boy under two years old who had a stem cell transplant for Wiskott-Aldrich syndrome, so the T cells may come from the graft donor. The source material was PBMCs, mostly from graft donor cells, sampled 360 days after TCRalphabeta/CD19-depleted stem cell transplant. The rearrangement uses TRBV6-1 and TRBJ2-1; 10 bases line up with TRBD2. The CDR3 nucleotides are TGTGCCAGCGGGAGGACTAGCGGTTACAATGAGCAGTTCTTC. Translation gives CASGRTSGYNEQFF.